The entry that follows covers one T cell receptor beta chain sequence. The sample belongs to a study of OX40 agonist ivuxolimab in advanced cancers. Study-wide context: Patients received ivuxolimab, an intravenous treatment, every 2 weeks at 0.01 to 10 mg/kg.

Blood samples were obtained at baseline, cycle 4 day 1, and cycle 7 day 1. This table comes from immunoSEQ multiplex PCR, and its TCRdb copy is limited to in-frame clones, with some not included. Of more than 65,000 clones in the sample, roughly 90% were seen once. The CDR3 runs to 14 residues. The V and J ends lost 1 base and 4 bases respectively, with 8 bases between them. Germline V CDR1 and CDR2: SGHRS, YFSETQ. Material: CD4+ or CD8+ T cells sorted from blood, obtained in a trial of the OX40 agonist ivuxolimab. This sequence was found in an adult with an advanced solid tumor such as melanoma, head and neck, liver or kidney cancer. This chain links TRBV5-1 with TRBJ2-2, with D uncertain. This CDR3 is CASSLTEPTGELFF. CDR3 sequence (DNA): TGCGCCAGCAGCTTGACAGAACCCACCGGGGAGCTGTTTTTT.